A single sample gave rise to the 14 T cell receptor beta chains below, sequenced in a study of T cells in Graves' hyperthyroidism and ophthalmopathy. RNA transcripts yielded amplified TCR beta CDR3 regions. A set of HTBI primers served as the primers for a first-round RT-PCR of the TCR CDR3. TCRdb reprocessed the multiplex PCR reads with MiXCR, giving one entry per CDR3 protein. The table has around 300,000 distinct CDR3 sequences, less than 30% seen once. The sequencing sample was made of blood. Every receptor here comes from a man aged 35 to 55 with Graves' hyperthyroidism that later progressed to Graves' ophthalmopathy.

This clonotype occurred many times. This chain links TRBV6-1 with TRBJ1-2, with D tentatively TRBD1 (5 bases). The CDR3 has 17 residues. Germline CDR1 is MNHNS and CDR2 is SASEGT. The V end lost 2 bases, the J end lost 1 base, and 17 bases lay between the germline ends. The DNA of the CDR3 is TGTGCCAGCAGTGAAAATCGGGGACCGAGCCTTAACTATGGCTACACCTTC. Translated, it gives CASSENRGPSLNYGYTF.

This clonotype has a count of ten or more. The V and J genes are TRBV6-1 and TRBJ1-1; the match to TRBD1 covers 8 bases. There are 14 residues in the CDR3. Looked up from germline, CDR1 is MNHNS and CDR2 is SASEGT. The V segment lost 8 bases and the J segment 0 bases; nucleotides outside the gene matches: 5. Written as DNA, the CDR3 is TGTGCCAGCCTGAGACAGGGGTTGAACACTGAAGCTTTCTTT. This gives the protein CASLRQGLNTEAFF.

J is TRBJ1-1 and V is TRBV12-3 or TRBV12-4, with TRBD1 as a possible D gene (6 bases). The germline V and J ends were trimmed by 6 bases and 7 bases, with 12 bases remaining between them. The CDR3 contains 12 residues. In nucleotides, the CDR3 is TGTGCCAGCAGCCCTGGGGGGCGTGAAGCTTTCTTT. This codes for CASSPGGREAFF.

The rearrangement uses TRBV12-3 or TRBV12-4 and TRBJ2-7; D is tentatively TRBD1 or TRBD2 (5 bases each). This CDR3 spans 16 amino acids. V gave up 3 bases and J gave up 5 bases, with 20 bases separating them. The CDR3 here is CASSFAGFGAPNEQYF. For the CDR3, the DNA is TGTGCCAGCAGTTTCGCAGGATTCGGGGCCCCTAACGAGCAGTACTTC.

At least ten counts were recorded for this clonotype. The rearrangement joins TRBV20-1 to TRBJ2-7; 9 bases agree with TRBD1. The germline V gene has CDR1 DFQATT and CDR2 SNEGSKA (reference sequence). The CDR3 spans 15 residues. The V and J ends lost 1 base and 3 bases, in that order; junction bases with no gene match: 7. The CDR3 region is CSARAGTGSFYEQYF. In DNA form, the CDR3 reads TGCAGTGCTAGAGCCGGGACAGGGAGTTTCTACGAGCAGTACTTC.

This clonotype showed up just a few times. A much larger clone lies one base from this, so it may be a read error. V gene TRBV18 combines with J gene TRBJ1-5; D unresolved. Germline V gene sequence: CDR1 KGHSH, CDR2 LQKENI. V was clipped by 8 bases and J by 4 bases, with 12 bases between them. The CDR3 contains 13 residues. The CDR3 protein is CASTVTINQPQHF. The CDR3 DNA follows: TGTGCCAGCACAGTAACGATAAATCAGCCCCAGCATTTT.

The chain recombines TRBV20-1 with TRBJ1-2; 7 nucleotides line up with TRBD1. Losses at the gene ends were 3 bases for V and 7 bases for J; bases not matched to a gene: 11. Germline V gene lookup returns CDR1 DFQATT and CDR2 SNEGSKA (reference sequence). The CDR3 is made up of 14 amino acids. The DNA for the CDR3 is TGCAGTGCTAGGGCGACACAGGGGTTGGGTGGCTACACCTTC. It is translated as CSARATQGLGGYTF.

This clonotype has ten or more counts. The gene calls are TRBV6-2 or TRBV6-3 and TRBJ2-7; TRBD1 matches 8 bases. The CDR3 consists of 13 residues. J was trimmed by 5 bases and V by 4 bases; bases with no gene match: 4. The germline gives CDR1 MNHEY, CDR2 SVGEGT. This CDR3 is CASSWDRYDEQYF. The CDR3 DNA is TGTGCCAGCAGTTGGGACAGGTATGACGAGCAGTACTTC.

This clonotype was found many times. The J gene is TRBJ2-5, the V gene TRBV5-1; 8 nucleotides line up with TRBD2. The CDR3 is 15 amino acids. Germline CDR1 and CDR2: SGHRS and YFSETQ. V trimming: 0 bases; J trimming: 1 base; junction bases outside the gene matches: 2. DNA for the CDR3: TGCGCCAGCAGCTTGGCTAGCGGGCCCCAAGAGACCCAGTACTTC. It codes for CASSLASGPQETQYF.

The chain uses TRBV12-3 or TRBV12-4 and TRBJ1-6, with D unresolved. The CDR3 spans 14 residues. Trimming stripped 1 base from V and 1 base from J, with 2 bases between. The CDR3 DNA sequence: TGTGCCAGCAGTTTAGGGTCCTATAATTCACCCCTCCACTTT. It translates to CASSLGSYNSPLHF.

This clonotype was found many times. The chain is built from TRBV19 and TRBJ2-7, with D perhaps matching TRBD1 (6 bases). Per the germline V gene, CDR1 is LNHDA and CDR2 is SQIVND (reference sequence). V was cut by 3 bases and J by 0 bases, with 12 bases left in between. This CDR3 contains 15 residues. The CDR3 spells CASSMLGHSSYEQYF. CDR3 nucleotides: TGTGCCAGTAGTATGTTGGGACATTCCTCCTACGAGCAGTACTTC.

The chain is built from TRBV28 and TRBJ2-2, with a tentative D call TRBD1 (6 bases). The V gene lost 6 bases and the J gene lost 3 bases, with 11 bases spanning the gap. The CDR3 totals 14 residues. Germline V lookup: CDR1 MDHEN, CDR2 SYDVKM. CDR3 nucleotides: TGTGCCAGCAGAGACCAGGGGTACACCGGGGAGCTGTTTTTT. This codes for CASRDQGYTGELFF.

The chain recombines TRBV6-2 or TRBV6-3 with TRBJ1-1; perhaps TRBD1 as D (5 bases). The V gene lost 2 bases and the J gene lost 3 bases, with 16 bases spanning the gap. The CDR3 runs 16 residues. CDR1 and CDR2 from the germline V gene are MNHEY and SVGEGT. The CDR3 protein is CASSYQGRRRDTEAFF. CDR3 coding DNA: TGTGCCAGCAGTTACCAAGGCCGCCGCAGGGACACTGAAGCTTTCTTT.

This clonotype was observed many times. V gene TRBV5-1 combines with J gene TRBJ2-5; 12 bases match TRBD2. V was pared by 3 bases and J by 1 base, with 4 bases of the junction left unmatched. Germline V gene sequence: CDR1 SGHRS, CDR2 YFSETQ. The CDR3 runs 16 residues. The CDR3 sequence is CASSSGTSGPQETQYF. In nucleotides, the CDR3 is TGCGCCAGCAGCTCGGGGACTAGCGGGCCCCAAGAGACCCAGTACTTC.